This TCR beta chain comes out of a study of blood T cell repertoires in COVID-19. Across the whole study: COVID-19 samples, acute and convalescent, were from the United States, Italy and Spain. The cDNA or gDNA used as material had been derived from T cells, B-cell-depleted T cells, or PBMCs.

In germline, CDR1 is MDHEN, CDR2 SYDVKM. Between the trimmed V and J ends, which lost 7 bases and 2 bases, there was a span of 12 bases. This CDR3 region has 14 residues. Study processing details: Estimation of nucleated cell counts relied on the amplification of reference gene primers. Assay used: immunoSEQ multiplex PCR; TCRdb lists only in-frame clones, some missing. V, J and clone size are those of that table, while D and trimming were read from the DNA. The table includes around 81,000 clones, roughly 84% detected once. The sequencing input was peripheral blood. The receptor's source is a man at least 80 years old with acute or convalescent COVID-19. This sequence joins TRBV28 and TRBJ2-1; D is perhaps TRBD1 (5 bases). The CDR3 nucleotides read TGTGCCAGCACCCCGACAGCTCCCTACAATGAGCAGTTCTTC. It is translated as CASTPTAPYNEQFF.